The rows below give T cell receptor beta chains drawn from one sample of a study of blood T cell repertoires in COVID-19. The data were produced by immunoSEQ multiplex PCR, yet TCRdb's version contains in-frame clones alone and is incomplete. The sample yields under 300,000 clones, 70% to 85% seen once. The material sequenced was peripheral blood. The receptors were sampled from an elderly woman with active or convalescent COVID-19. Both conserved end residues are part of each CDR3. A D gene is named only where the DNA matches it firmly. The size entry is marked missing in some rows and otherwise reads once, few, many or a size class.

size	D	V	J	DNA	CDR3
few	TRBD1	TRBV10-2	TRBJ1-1	TGCGCCAGTCTGGGACAGTTGAACACTGAAGCTTTCTTT	CASLGQLNTEAFF
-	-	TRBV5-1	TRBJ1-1	TGCGCCAGCAGCTTGGAGGTGGGGGCCGGCACTGAAGCTTTCTTT	CASSLEVGAGTEAFF
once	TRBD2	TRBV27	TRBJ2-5	TGTGCCAGCAGTTTAAGGCCTAGCGGGGCGGTCGTAGAGACCCAGTACTTC	CASSLRPSGAVVETQYF
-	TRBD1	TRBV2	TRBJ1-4	TGTGCCAGCAGTTTGGACAGGGGAACAACTAATGAAAAACTGTTTTTT	CASSLDRGTTNEKLFF
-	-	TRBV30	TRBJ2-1	TGTGCCTGGAGTTGGAGGGCGGAGCAGTTCTTC	CAWSWRAEQFF
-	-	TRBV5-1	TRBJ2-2	TGCGCCAGCAGCTTGACGACGGCGGGGACCGGGGAGCTGTTTTTT	CASSLTTAGTGELFF
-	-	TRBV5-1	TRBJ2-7	TGCGCCAGCAGCTCCGGAAGGACAGTCATCTCCTACGAGCAGTACTTC	CASSSGRTVISYEQYF
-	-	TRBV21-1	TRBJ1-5	TGTGCCAGCAGGACGGGACAGGGAAGTCAGCCCCAGCATTTT	CASRTGQGSQPQHF
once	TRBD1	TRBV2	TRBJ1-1	TGTGCCAGCAGCATTGACAGGGTGATAAACACTGAAGCTTTCTTT	CASSIDRVINTEAFF
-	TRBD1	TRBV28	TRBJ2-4	TGTGCCAGCAGGACAGGGTATTCAAACATTCAGTACTTC	CASRTGYSNIQYF
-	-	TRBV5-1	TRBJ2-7	TGCGCCAGCAGCAAGGTGGACAGCTCCTACGAGCAGTACTTC	CASSKVDSSYEQYF
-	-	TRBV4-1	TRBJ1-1	TGCGCCAGCCTCCCCTGGGGGGAGAACACTGAAGCTTTCTTT	CASLPWGENTEAFF
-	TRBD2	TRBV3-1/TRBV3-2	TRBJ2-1	TGTGCCAGCAGCCAAGATTACGTTTTAGGGGAGCGGGAGGTGTATTCAACGAATGAGCAGTTCTTC	CASSQDYVLGEREVYSTNEQFF
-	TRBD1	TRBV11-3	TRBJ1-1	TGTGCCAGCAGCGCCGGGACAGCCCTGAACACTGAAGCTTTCTTT	CASSAGTALNTEAFF
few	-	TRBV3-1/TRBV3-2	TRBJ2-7	TGTGCCAGCAGCCAAGGGGGGGATCCTAACGAGCAGTACTTC	CASSQGGDPNEQYF
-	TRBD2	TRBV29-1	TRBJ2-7	TGCAGCGTTGCTTCGACTAGCGGGTCCTCCTCCTACGAGCAGTACTTC	CSVASTSGSSSYEQYF
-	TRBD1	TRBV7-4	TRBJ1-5	TGTGCCAGCAGCTTAGTTTCGGACAGGCTTCCGGCAACCCTTCAGCCCCAGCATTTT	CASSLVSDRLPATLQPQHF
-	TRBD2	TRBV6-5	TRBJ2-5	TGTGCCAGCAGTCTCCTACGAGGACTAGCTGAGACCCAGTACTTC	CASSLLRGLAETQYF
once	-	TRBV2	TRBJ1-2	TGTGCCAGCACCCGGACATGGGCAGACTATGGCTACACCTTC	CASTRTWADYGYTF
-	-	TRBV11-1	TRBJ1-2	TGTGCCAGCAGCTTTTCTTACGACAGCGACTATGGCTACACCTTC	CASSFSYDSDYGYTF
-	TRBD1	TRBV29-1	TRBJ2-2	TGCAGCGTGATAGGGACAGGGGTGGTCGGGGAGCTGTTTTTT	CSVIGTGVVGELFF
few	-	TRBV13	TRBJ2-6	TGTGCCAGCAGCCGGAGGTTTGGGTCTGGGGCCAACGTCCTGACTTTC	CASSRRFGSGANVLTF
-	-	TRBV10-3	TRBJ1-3	TGTGCCATCAGTGACGACGGCAACGGGGGAAACACCATATATTTT	CAISDDGNGGNTIYF
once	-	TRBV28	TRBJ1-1	TGTGCCAGCCACAGGGTCACTGAAGCTTTCTTT	CASHRVTEAFF
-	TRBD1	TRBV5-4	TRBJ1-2	TGTGCCAGCAGCCACCCGACAGGGTCCGTGAAGGGCTACACCTTC	CASSHPTGSVKGYTF
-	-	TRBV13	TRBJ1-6	TGTGCCAGCAGCTTAGAAGCAGGGCTAAATTCACCCCTCCACTTT	CASSLEAGLNSPLHF
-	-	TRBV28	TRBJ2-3	TGTGCCAGCAGTTTAGGTGGCAGTAGCACAGATACGCAGTATTTT	CASSLGGSSTDTQYF
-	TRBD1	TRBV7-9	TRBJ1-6	TGTGCAGTCAGGGACAGCGATAATTCACCCCTCCACTTT	CAVRDSDNSPLHF
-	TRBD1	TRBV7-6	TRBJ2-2	TGTGCCAGCAGCGCCCGGACAGGGGACACCGGGGAGCTGTTTTTT	CASSARTGDTGELFF
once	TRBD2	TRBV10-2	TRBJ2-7	TGCGCCAGCGTCACTAGCGGGAGAGCCTACGAGCAGTACTTC	CASVTSGRAYEQYF
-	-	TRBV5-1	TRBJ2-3	TGCGCCAGCAGCTGGGGGCTGGCTGTGGAGCGGGGTAGCACAGATACGCAGTATTTT	CASSWGLAVERGSTDTQYF
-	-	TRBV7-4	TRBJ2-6	TGTGCCAGCAGCTTACCAATCCCAGCGGGGGCCAACGTCCTGACTTTC	CASSLPIPAGANVLTF
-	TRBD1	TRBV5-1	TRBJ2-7	TGCGCCAGCAGCCCGGAAGGACAGGGGGCTTGGGAGCAGTACTTC	CASSPEGQGAWEQYF
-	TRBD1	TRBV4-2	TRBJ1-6	TGTGCCAGCAGCCCCGACAGGGGAGGTTATAGATCACCCCTCCACTTT	CASSPDRGGYRSPLHF
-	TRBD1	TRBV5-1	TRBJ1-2	TGCGCCAGCAGTTTTGGCGGGACAGGGGGTGAGGGCTACACCTTC	CASSFGGTGGEGYTF
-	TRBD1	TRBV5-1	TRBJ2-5	TGCGCCAGCAGCTTAGGCGACAGGGGGTTGTCAGAGACCCAGTACTTC	CASSLGDRGLSETQYF
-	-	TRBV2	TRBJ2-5	TGTGCCAGCAGTGGGCCATCGAAAGAGACCCAGTACTTC	CASSGPSKETQYF
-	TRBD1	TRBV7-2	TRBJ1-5	TGTGCCAGCAGCTTATGGCCACGGGACAGGGATCAGCCCCAGCATTTT	CASSLWPRDRDQPQHF
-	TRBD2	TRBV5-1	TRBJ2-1	TGCGCCAGCAGCCCAGGACTAGGAGCGATTGAGCAGTTCTTC	CASSPGLGAIEQFF
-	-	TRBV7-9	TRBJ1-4	TGTGCCAGCCAACAATCAAGCGCCCCAAATGAAAAACTGTTTTTT	CASQQSSAPNEKLFF
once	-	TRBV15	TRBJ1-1	TGTGCCACCAGCAGAGATCGCGTGAACACTGAAGCTTTCTTT	CATSRDRVNTEAFF
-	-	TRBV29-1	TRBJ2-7	TGCAGCGTTGTGGGCCTTTACGAGCAGTACTTC	CSVVGLYEQYF
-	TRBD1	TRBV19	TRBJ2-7	TGTGCCAGTAGTAGACAGGGGAGCTCCTACGAGCAGTACTTC	CASSRQGSSYEQYF
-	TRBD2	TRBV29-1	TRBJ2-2	TGCAGCGTTGCACTAGCGGGGGGGCGGGGGACCGGGGAGCTGTTTTTT	CSVALAGGRGTGELFF
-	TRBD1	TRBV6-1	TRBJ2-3	TGTGCCAGCAGTGAAAGGGGGCTAGATACGCAGTATTTT	CASSERGLDTQYF
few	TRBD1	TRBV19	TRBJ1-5	TGTGCCAGTAGTATAGTGGGACAGGCCGGCAATCAGCCCCAGCATTTT	CASSIVGQAGNQPQHF
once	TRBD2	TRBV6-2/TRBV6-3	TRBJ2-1	TGTGCCAGCAGCCCTGCGGGGGGGACTAGCGGGAGGGGAGAGCAGTTCTTC	CASSPAGGTSGRGEQFF
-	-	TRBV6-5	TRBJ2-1	TGTGCCAGCAGCCCCACCCTTGGAGGGAACAATGAGCAGTTCTTC	CASSPTLGGNNEQFF
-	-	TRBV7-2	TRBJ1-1	TGTGCCAGCAGCTCGAGAGGAGGGGCTGAAGCTTTCTTT	CASSSRGGAEAFF
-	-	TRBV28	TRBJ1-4	TGTGCCAGCGCAATTGGGGGCTATGAAAAACTGTTTTTT	CASAIGGYEKLFF
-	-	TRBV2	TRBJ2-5	TGTGCCAGCAGTGTCAGGGGCCAAGAGACCCAGTACTTC	CASSVRGQETQYF
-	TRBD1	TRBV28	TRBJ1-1	TGTGCCAGCAGCCCGGGACAGGGCACGGAAGCTTTCTTT	CASSPGQGTEAFF
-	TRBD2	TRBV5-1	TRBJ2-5	TGCGCCAGCAGTTCAGCAGCGGGGGGGAGCGGGACCCAGTACTTC	CASSSAAGGSGTQYF
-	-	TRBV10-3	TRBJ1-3	TGTGCCATCAGTGTCGGGGTAACTGGAAACACCATATATTTT	CAISVGVTGNTIYF
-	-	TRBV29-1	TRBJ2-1	TGCAGCGTTGACGGGACAAGCTTCCATGAGCAGTTCTTC	CSVDGTSFHEQFF
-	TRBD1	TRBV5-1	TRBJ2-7	TGCGCCAGCAGCCAAGAAATGGACAGGGTTCTCTACGAGCAGTACTTC	CASSQEMDRVLYEQYF
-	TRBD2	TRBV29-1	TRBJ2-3	TGCAGCGTTCTCGGAGCGGGAGGTATTTCGGATACGCAGTATTTT	CSVLGAGGISDTQYF
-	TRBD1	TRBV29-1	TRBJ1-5	TGCAGCGTTTTGTTCGAGGGGGCAGGGCAGCCCCAGCATTTT	CSVLFEGAGQPQHF